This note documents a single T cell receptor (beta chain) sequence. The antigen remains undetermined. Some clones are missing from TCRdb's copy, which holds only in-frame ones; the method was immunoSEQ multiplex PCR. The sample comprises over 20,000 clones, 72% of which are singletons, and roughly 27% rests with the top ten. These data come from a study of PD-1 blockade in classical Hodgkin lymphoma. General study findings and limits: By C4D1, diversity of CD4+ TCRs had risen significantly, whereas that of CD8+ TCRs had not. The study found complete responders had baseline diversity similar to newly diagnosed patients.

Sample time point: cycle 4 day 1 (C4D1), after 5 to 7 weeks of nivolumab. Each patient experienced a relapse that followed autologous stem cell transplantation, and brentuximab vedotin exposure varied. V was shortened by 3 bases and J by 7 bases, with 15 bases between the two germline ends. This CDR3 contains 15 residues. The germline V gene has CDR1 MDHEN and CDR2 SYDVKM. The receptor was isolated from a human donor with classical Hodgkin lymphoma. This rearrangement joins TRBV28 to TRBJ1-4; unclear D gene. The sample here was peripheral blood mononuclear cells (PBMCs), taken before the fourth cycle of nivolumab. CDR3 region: CASSLRTGNAEKLFF. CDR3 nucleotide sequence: TGTGCCAGCAGTTTGAGGACGGGAAACGCTGAAAAACTGTTTTTT.